These 18 T cell receptor beta chains came from one sample sequenced in a study of T cells in localized non-small cell lung cancer (dated by TCRdb to the early 2020s). The library was built by means of the immunoSEQ multiplex PCR assay. Drawn from immuneACCESS, this table holds only the in-frame rearrangements with V and J called that TCRdb kept. Clones are partly lost; checked studies trace under half to an unresolved V gene and leave the rest unexplained. Counted in this sample were approximately 140,000 clones; about 89% of them appeared once. The top ten constitute over 1.5% of the sample. The starting material was peripheral blood, obtained before any cancer treatment. The source of these receptors is a female donor aged 60 or older with stage I lung adenocarcinoma.

The chain uses TRBV19 and TRBJ2-3, with D tentatively TRBD2 (5 bases). The V gene's germline CDR1 is LNHDA and CDR2 SQIVND (reference sequence). This CDR3 contains 15 residues. V was cut by 3 bases and J by 5 bases, with 15 bases left in between. Written as DNA, the CDR3 is TGTGCCAGTAGTATGTCCCAATCGCGGGTAGATACGCAGTATTTT. Translated, it gives CASSMSQSRVDTQYF.

This rearrangement joins TRBV15 to TRBJ2-5; either TRBD1 or TRBD2 may fit D (5 bases each). The V gene lost 3 bases and the J gene lost 2 bases, with 10 bases spanning the gap. Germline V gene data show CDR1 as LNHNV and CDR2 as YYDKDF (reference sequence). The CDR3 is 14 residues long. CDR3 DNA: TGTGCCACCAGCAGGGGAGACAGTCAAGAGACCCAGTACTTC. Translated: CATSRGDSQETQYF. Looking up the rest from reference TRBV15 and TRBJ2-5 gives the full variable domain: DAMVIQNPRYQVTQFGKPVTLSCSQTLNHNVMYWYQQKSSQAPKLLFHYYDKDFNNEADTPDNFQSRRPNTSFCFLDIRSPGLGDTAMYLCATSRGDSQETQYFGPGTRLLVL.

The chain has TRBV11-2 and TRBJ2-3, with D possibly being TRBD1 (6 bases). The CDR3 loop spans 15 amino acids. Trimming cost V 5 bases and J 2 bases, with 14 bases left between them. CDR1 and CDR2 from the germline V gene are SGHAT and FQNNGV. Written as DNA, the CDR3 is TGTGCCAGCAGCCGACAGGCTGATTTCACAGATACGCAGTATTTT. It specifies CASSRQADFTDTQYF.

The chain recombines TRBV7-6 with TRBJ2-7; 10 bases agree with TRBD1. The ends lost 5 bases at V and 4 bases at J; junction bases unmatched: 11. Germline-derived CDR1 and CDR2 are SGHVS and FNYEAQ. This CDR3 has 16 amino acids. The CDR3 spells CASSDRDRGTNYEQYF. CDR3 nucleotide sequence: TGTGCCAGCAGCGACCGGGACAGGGGTACGAATTACGAGCAGTACTTC.

The chain recombines TRBV18 with TRBJ2-2; 10 positions match TRBD2. V lost 3 bases and J lost 8; bases outside the gene matches: 9. The CDR3 length is 16 residues. Germline V CDR1 and CDR2: KGHSH, LQKENI. CDR3 sequence: CASSPLPSGSPGELFF. The CDR3 DNA sequence: TGTGCCAGCTCACCCCTGCCTAGCGGGAGTCCTGGGGAGCTGTTTTTT.

The J gene is TRBJ1-3, the V gene TRBV7-2; perhaps TRBD1 as D (5 bases). The CDR3 covers 16 residues. The ends were cut back, 4 bases at V and 0 bases at J, with 13 bases in the middle. Germline lookup yields CDR1 SGHTA and CDR2 FQGNSA. The CDR3 reads CASSYQSGFSGNTIYF. The CDR3, as DNA: TGTGCCAGCAGCTACCAATCAGGGTTCTCTGGAAACACCATATATTTT.

The chain links TRBV23-1 to TRBJ2-3; D is ambiguous. TRBV23-1 is classed as an ORF, of uncertain function. The CDR3 sequence is 13 residues long. V was trimmed by 6 bases and J by 0 bases, leaving 7 bases between them. The CDR3 DNA reads TGCGCCAGCAGGTTTACTAGCACAGATACGCAGTATTTT. Translation: CASRFTSTDTQYF.

This chain connects TRBV19 to TRBJ2-2; TRBD1 is a possible D gene (6 bases). V lost 6 bases, J lost 1 base, and 9 bases lay in between. The CDR3 has 14 residues. Germline assignment: CDR1 LNHDA and CDR2 SQIVND (reference sequence). Written as DNA, the CDR3 is TGTGCCAGTAGAAAGGACAGGAACACCGGGGAGCTGTTTTTT. It specifies CASRKDRNTGELFF.

The chain carries TRBV19 and TRBJ2-5; D gene unclear. This CDR3 has 11 residues. Trimming pared 5 bases from V and 5 bases from J, leaving 6 bases between. Germline V gene data show CDR1 as LNHDA and CDR2 as SQIVND (reference sequence). For the CDR3, the DNA is TGTGCCAGTAGTGTCAGGGAGACCCAGTACTTC. Translated: CASSVRETQYF. Using reference TRBV19 and TRBJ2-5 for the parts outside the CDR3, the full variable domain is DGGITQSPKYLFRKEGQNVTLSCEQNLNHDAMYWYRQDPGQGLRLIYYSQIVNDFQKGDIAEGYSVSREKKESFPLTVTSAQKNPTAFYLCASSVRETQYFGPGTRLLVL.

The V call is TRBV30, the J call TRBJ2-5; a weak D match, TRBD1 (5 bases). The ends were cut back, 5 bases at V and 2 bases at J, with 12 bases in the middle. The CDR3 is 13 amino acids. The V gene's germline CDR1 is GTSNPN and CDR2 SVGIG (reference sequence). In DNA form, the CDR3 reads TGTGCCTGGTTTGGGGCAGCGCAAGAGACCCAGTACTTC. This encodes CAWFGAAQETQYF.

The gene calls are TRBV27 and TRBJ2-7; a weak D match, TRBD2 (5 bases). With 4 bases removed from V and 0 bases from J, the gap between germline ends came to 16 bases. Germline CDR1 MNHEY, CDR2 SMNVEV (reference sequence). CDR3 length: 16 amino acids. CDR3 in amino acids: CASSSPRTAGSYEQYF. CDR3 nucleotide sequence: TGTGCCAGCAGTTCCCCCAGGACGGCGGGCTCCTACGAGCAGTACTTC.

The genes are TRBV29-1 and TRBJ2-7; the D gene could be TRBD1 or TRBD2 (5 bases each). CDR3 length equals 14 residues. V lost 1 base and J lost 0, with 10 bases in between. CDR1 is SQVTM, CDR2 ANQGSEA, per germline. The CDR3 nucleotides read TGCAGCGTTGAAGGGGGACCGAACTCCTACGAGCAGTACTTC. Translation gives CSVEGGPNSYEQYF.

The chain employs TRBV6-5 and TRBJ2-3; no clear D gene. The CDR3 runs 15 residues. Trimming left V 0 bases short and J 2 bases short, with 9 bases between. CDR1 MNHEY and CDR2 SVGAGI come from the germline V gene. The CDR3 is CASSYSTKNTDTQYF. As DNA, the CDR3 is TGTGCCAGCAGTTACTCGACGAAGAACACAGATACGCAGTATTTT.

The chain uses TRBV28 and TRBJ2-7, with TRBD1 as a possible D gene (5 bases). V was clipped by 9 bases and J by 7 bases, with 22 bases between them. Germline-derived CDR1 and CDR2 are MDHEN and SYDVKM. The CDR3 is made up of 14 amino acids. This CDR3 is CASGSGSGQREQYF. The CDR3, as DNA: TGTGCCAGTGGGTCCGGGTCAGGGCAACGGGAGCAGTACTTC.

The chain uses TRBV18 and TRBJ2-2; D possibly corresponds to TRBD2 (6 bases). Germline assignment: CDR1 KGHSH and CDR2 LQKENI. This CDR3 contains 16 residues. V gave up 3 bases and J gave up 0 bases, with 11 bases separating them. CDR3 in amino acids: CASSPGTGANTGELFF. The CDR3, as DNA: TGTGCCAGCTCACCGGGGACGGGGGCGAACACCGGGGAGCTGTTTTTT. Full variable domain (remainder filled in from reference TRBV18 and TRBJ2-2): NAGVMQNPRHLVRRRGQEARLRCSPMKGHSHVYWYRQLPEEGLKFMVYLQKENIIDESGMPKERFSAEFPKEGPSILRIQQVVRGDSAAYFCASSPGTGANTGELFFGEGSRLTVL.

This rearrangement joins TRBV30 to TRBJ2-1; no reliable D call. The CDR3 contains 10 residues. V dropped 3 bases and J dropped 12 bases, with 9 bases sitting between them. CDR1 GTSNPN and CDR2 SVGIG come from the germline V gene (reference sequence). The CDR3 protein is CAWSSVPQFF. In nucleotides, the CDR3 is TGTGCCTGGAGCTCGGTCCCGCAGTTCTTC. Looking up the rest from reference TRBV30 and TRBJ2-1 gives the full variable domain: SQTIHQWPATLVQPVGSPLSLECTVEGTSNPNLYWYRQAAGRGLQLLFYSVGIGQISSEVPQNLSASRPQDRQFILSSKKLLLSDSGFYLCAWSSVPQFFGPGTRLTVL.

The J gene is TRBJ2-2, the V gene TRBV5-4; D is undetermined. V was trimmed by 1 base and J by 6 bases, leaving 10 bases between them. Germline V CDR1 and CDR2: SGHNT, YYREEE (reference sequence). The CDR3 length is 14 residues. The DNA for the CDR3 is TGTGCCAGCAGCTTGACTGGTTTCTCCGGGGAGCTGTTTTTT. It yields the protein CASSLTGFSGELFF.

The chain links TRBV6-6 to TRBJ2-2; D call uncertain. The CDR3 contains 12 residues. Deletions cut 7 bases from V and 1 base from J, with 4 bases between. Germline assignment: CDR1 MNHNY and CDR2 SVGAGI (reference sequence). The CDR3 DNA reads as TGTGCCAGCACAGGGAACACCGGGGAGCTGTTTTTT. This codes for CASTGNTGELFF.